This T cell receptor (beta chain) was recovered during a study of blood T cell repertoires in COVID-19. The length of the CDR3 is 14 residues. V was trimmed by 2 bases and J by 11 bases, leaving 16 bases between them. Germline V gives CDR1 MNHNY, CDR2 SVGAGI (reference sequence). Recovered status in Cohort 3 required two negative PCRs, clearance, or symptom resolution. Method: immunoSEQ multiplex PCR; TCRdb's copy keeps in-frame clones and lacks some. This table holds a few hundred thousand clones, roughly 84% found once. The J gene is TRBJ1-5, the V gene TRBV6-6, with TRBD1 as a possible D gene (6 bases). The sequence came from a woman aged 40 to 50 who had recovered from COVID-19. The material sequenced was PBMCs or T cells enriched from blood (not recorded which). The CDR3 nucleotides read TGTGCCAGCAGTTACGATGGGGGCGCGAGGGCCCAGCATTTT. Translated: CASSYDGGARAQHF.